The rows below give T cell receptor beta chains drawn from one sample of a study of blood T cell repertoires in COVID-19. Using immunoSEQ multiplex PCR, the repertoire was profiled, and TCRdb retains in-frame clones only, with some absent. This sample has under 45,000 clones, with about 83% found just once. Specimen: peripheral blood. These receptors came from a man between 60 and 75 years old with active COVID-19. Both conserved end residues are part of each CDR3. A D gene is named only where the DNA matches it firmly. Not every row has a clone size; where given, it reads once, few, many or a size class.

j_call	clone_size	d_call	v_call	cdr3_aa	cdr3_nt
TRBJ1-4	once	TRBD1	TRBV6-6	CASSLPEGQGAREKLFF	TGTGCCAGCAGTCTCCCCGAGGGACAGGGGGCGCGGGAAAAACTGTTTTTT
TRBJ1-4	NA	NA	TRBV19	CASSILDEKLFF	TGTGCCAGTAGTATTCTAGATGAAAAACTGTTTTTT
TRBJ2-3	few	TRBD2	TRBV27	CASKASGALITDTQYF	TGTGCCAGCAAGGCTAGCGGCGCCCTAATCACAGATACGCAGTATTTT
TRBJ1-2	NA	NA	TRBV3-1/TRBV3-2	CASSQVQGFNYGYTF	TGTGCCAGCAGCCAAGTGCAGGGGTTTAACTATGGCTACACCTTC
TRBJ2-5	NA	NA	TRBV6-2/TRBV6-3	CASSYRAGGETQYF	TGTGCCAGCAGTTACCGGGCTGGCGGGGAGACCCAGTACTTC
TRBJ2-1	NA	TRBD2	TRBV9	CASSVSGLFYNEQFF	TGTGCCAGCAGCGTATCGGGACTATTCTACAATGAGCAGTTCTTC
TRBJ1-3	NA	NA	TRBV11-2	CASSSLRDTRRNGNTIYF	TGTGCCAGCAGCTCGCTCCGGGACACTAGAAGAAATGGAAACACCATATATTTT
TRBJ1-3	NA	NA	TRBV5-4	CASSSPAGGNAGNTIYF	TGTGCCAGCAGCTCCCCAGCGGGGGGGAACGCTGGAAACACCATATATTTT
TRBJ1-6	few	TRBD1	TRBV4-1	CASSLQGTSPLHF	TGCGCCAGCAGCTTACAGGGGACTTCACCCCTCCACTTT
TRBJ1-5	few	NA	TRBV6-5	CASSYSRVSNQPQHF	TGTGCCAGCAGTTATAGTCGGGTCAGCAATCAGCCCCAGCATTTT
TRBJ1-1	NA	NA	TRBV9	CASRAGDATEAFF	TGTGCCAGCAGGGCGGGGGACGCCACTGAAGCTTTCTTT
TRBJ2-7	NA	NA	TRBV6-2/TRBV6-3	CASSYGQGGTYEQYF	TGTGCCAGCAGTTACGGGCAGGGGGGCACCTACGAGCAGTACTTC
TRBJ2-6	NA	TRBD1	TRBV19	CASRSGTGGVGGANVLTF	TGTGCCAGTAGATCCGGGACAGGGGGAGTGGGTGGGGCCAACGTCCTGACTTTC
TRBJ1-4	NA	NA	TRBV7-8	CASSPLALNEKLFF	TGTGCCAGCAGTCCTTTAGCCCTCAATGAAAAACTGTTTTTT
TRBJ1-1	NA	TRBD1	TRBV19	CASRSMTGTWNTEAFF	TGTGCCAGTAGAAGTATGACAGGGACATGGAACACTGAAGCTTTCTTT
TRBJ2-3	NA	TRBD2	TRBV7-3	CASSLREGDTQYF	TGTGCCAGCAGCTTGAGGGAGGGGGATACGCAGTATTTT
TRBJ2-4	NA	TRBD2	TRBV9	CASSVGGGRTFGNIQYF	TGTGCCAGCAGCGTAGGGGGCGGGAGGACTTTCGGAAACATTCAGTACTTC